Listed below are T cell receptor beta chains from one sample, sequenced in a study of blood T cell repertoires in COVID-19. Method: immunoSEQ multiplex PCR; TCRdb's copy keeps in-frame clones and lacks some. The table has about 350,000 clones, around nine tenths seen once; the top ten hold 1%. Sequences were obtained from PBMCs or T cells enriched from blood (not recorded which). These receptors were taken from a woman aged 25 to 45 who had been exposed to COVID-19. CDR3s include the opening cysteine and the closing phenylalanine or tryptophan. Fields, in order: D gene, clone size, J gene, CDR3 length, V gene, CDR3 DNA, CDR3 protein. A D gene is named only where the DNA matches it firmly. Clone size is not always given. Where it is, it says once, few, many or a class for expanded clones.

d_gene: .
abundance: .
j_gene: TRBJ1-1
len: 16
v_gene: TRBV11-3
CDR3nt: TGTGCCAGCAGCTTAGACACACCGCGCGGGAACACTGAAGCTTTCTTT
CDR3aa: CASSLDTPRGNTEAFF

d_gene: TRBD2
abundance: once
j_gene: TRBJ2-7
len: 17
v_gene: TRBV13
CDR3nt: TGTGCCAGCAGATGGGGTCGAACTAGCGGGAGTTTCAGCGAGCAGTACTTC
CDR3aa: CASRWGRTSGSFSEQYF

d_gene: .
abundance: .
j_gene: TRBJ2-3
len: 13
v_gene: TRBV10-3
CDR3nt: TGTGCCATCAGTGAGTCTGAGGTAGATACGCAGTATTTT
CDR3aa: CAISESEVDTQYF

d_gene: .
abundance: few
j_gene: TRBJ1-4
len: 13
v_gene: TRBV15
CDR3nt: TGTGCCACCAGCAGAGACAGATTTGAAAAACTGTTTTTT
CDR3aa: CATSRDRFEKLFF

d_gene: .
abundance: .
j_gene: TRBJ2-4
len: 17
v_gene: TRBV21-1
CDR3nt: TGTGCCAGCAGCAGCGGAGGACAGACACTAGCCAAAAACATTCAGTACTTC
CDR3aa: CASSSGGQTLAKNIQYF

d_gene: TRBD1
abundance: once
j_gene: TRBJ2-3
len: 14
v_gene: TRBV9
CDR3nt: TGTGCCAGCAGCAGGGGGCCTAGCACAGATACGCAGTATTTT
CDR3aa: CASSRGPSTDTQYF

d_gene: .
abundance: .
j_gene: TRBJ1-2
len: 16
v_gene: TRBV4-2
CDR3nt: TGTGCCAGCAGCCAAGATACCGCGGCGCCTCACTATGGCTACACCTTC
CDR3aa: CASSQDTAAPHYGYTF

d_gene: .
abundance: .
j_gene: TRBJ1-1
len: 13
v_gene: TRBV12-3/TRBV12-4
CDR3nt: TGTGCCAGCAGCCTGCTAACGAACACTGAAGCTTTCTTT
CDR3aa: CASSLLTNTEAFF

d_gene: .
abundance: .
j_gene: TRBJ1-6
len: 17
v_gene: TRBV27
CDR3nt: TGTGCCAGCAGTTTCTCTACAGGTTCATCCTATAATTCACCCCTCCACTTT
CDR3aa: CASSFSTGSSYNSPLHF

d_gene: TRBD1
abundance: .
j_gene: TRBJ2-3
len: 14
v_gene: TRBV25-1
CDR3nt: TGTGCCAGCACCAGACAGGGGGCGTCAGATACGCAGTATTTT
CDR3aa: CASTRQGASDTQYF

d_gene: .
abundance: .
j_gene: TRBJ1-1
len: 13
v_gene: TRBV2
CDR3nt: TGTGCCAGCAGTGTGGGAGGCGACACTGAAGCTTTCTTT
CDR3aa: CASSVGGDTEAFF

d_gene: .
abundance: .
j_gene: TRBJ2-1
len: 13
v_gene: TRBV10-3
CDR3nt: TGTGCCATCTCATCTCCTAGCGTCAATGAGCAGTTCTTC
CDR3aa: CAISSPSVNEQFF

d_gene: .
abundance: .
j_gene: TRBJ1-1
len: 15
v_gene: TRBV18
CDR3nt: TGTGCCAGCTCACCACAGGGGGTAGTAGGTACTGAAGCTTTCTTT
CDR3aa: CASSPQGVVGTEAFF

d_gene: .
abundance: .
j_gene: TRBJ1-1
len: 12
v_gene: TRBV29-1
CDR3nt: TGCAGCGTTGAAGAGGGCAGCAAGGTGGCTTTCTTT
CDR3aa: CSVEEGSKVAFF

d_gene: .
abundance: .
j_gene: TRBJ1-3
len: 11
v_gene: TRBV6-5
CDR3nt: TGTGCCAGCACCCTAGGAAACACCATATATTTT
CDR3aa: CASTLGNTIYF

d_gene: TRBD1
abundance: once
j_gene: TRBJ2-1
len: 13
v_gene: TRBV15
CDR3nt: TGTGCCACCAGCAGGGACAGGGGCAATGAGCAGTTCTTC
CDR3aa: CATSRDRGNEQFF

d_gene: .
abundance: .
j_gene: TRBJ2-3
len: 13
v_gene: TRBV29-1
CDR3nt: TGCAGCGCCCGAGCAGCGACAGAAGATACGCAGTATTTT
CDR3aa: CSARAATEDTQYF

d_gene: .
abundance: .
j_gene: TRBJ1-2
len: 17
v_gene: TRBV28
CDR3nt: TGTGCCAGCAGTCAAGAAAATTTTCAGGGGTTCCACTATGGCTACACCTTC
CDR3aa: CASSQENFQGFHYGYTF

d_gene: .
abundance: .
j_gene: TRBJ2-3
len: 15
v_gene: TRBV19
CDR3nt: TGTGCCAGTAGTATAGATTCGGGACTGACAGATACGCAGTATTTT
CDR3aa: CASSIDSGLTDTQYF

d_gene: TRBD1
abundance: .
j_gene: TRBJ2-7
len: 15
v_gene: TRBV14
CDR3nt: TGTGCCAGCAGCCAAGGGACAGGATCTGTGGGGGAGCAGTACTTC
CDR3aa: CASSQGTGSVGEQYF

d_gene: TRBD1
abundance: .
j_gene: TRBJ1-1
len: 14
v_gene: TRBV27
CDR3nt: TGTGCCAGCAGCTGGGGACAGGGGAGAGGAGAAGCTTTCTTT
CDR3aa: CASSWGQGRGEAFF

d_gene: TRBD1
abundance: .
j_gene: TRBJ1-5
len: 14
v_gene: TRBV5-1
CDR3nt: TGCGCCAGCAGCATCGGGACAGGGAACCAGCCCCAGCATTTT
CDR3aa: CASSIGTGNQPQHF

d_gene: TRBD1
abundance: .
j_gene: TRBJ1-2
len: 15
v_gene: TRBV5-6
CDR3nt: TGTGCCAGCAGCGCGGGGACAGGGGCTTTTTTCGGCTACACCTTC
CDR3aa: CASSAGTGAFFGYTF

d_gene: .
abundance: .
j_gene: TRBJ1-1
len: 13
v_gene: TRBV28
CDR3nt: TGTGCCAGCAGTTTAAGTGGAGGGGCGGAAGCTTTCTTT
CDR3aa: CASSLSGGAEAFF

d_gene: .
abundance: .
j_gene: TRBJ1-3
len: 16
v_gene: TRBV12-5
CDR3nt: TGTGCTAGTGGTTTGGTACCCGGGGACTCTGGAAACACCATATATTTT
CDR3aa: CASGLVPGDSGNTIYF

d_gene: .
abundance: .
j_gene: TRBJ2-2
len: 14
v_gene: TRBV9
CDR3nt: TGTGCCAGCAGCGTAGGCGGGGAAACCGGGGAGCTGTTTTTT
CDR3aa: CASSVGGETGELFF

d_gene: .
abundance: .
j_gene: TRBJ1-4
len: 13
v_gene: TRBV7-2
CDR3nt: TGTGCCAGCAGCCGCCGCGTTAATGAAAAACTGTTTTTT
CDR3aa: CASSRRVNEKLFF

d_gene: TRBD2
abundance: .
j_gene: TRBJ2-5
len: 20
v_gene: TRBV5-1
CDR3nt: TGCGCCAGCAGATTAAGAGACTCGCGGACTAGCGGGAGGGCCCAAGAGACCCAGTACTTC
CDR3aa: CASRLRDSRTSGRAQETQYF

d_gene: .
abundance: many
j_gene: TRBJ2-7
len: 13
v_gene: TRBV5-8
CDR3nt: TGTGCCAGCAGCCCGGAGGGATCCGACGAGCAGTACTTC
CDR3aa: CASSPEGSDEQYF

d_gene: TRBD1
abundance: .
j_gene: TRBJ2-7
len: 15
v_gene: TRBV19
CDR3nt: TGTGCCAGTAGTATAGAGTCGACAGGGTACGGCGAGCAGTACTTC
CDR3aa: CASSIESTGYGEQYF

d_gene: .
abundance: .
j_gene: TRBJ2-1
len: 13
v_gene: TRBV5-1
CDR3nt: TGCGCCAGCAGCCGGGGTCCCCTGGATGAGCAGTTCTTC
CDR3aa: CASSRGPLDEQFF

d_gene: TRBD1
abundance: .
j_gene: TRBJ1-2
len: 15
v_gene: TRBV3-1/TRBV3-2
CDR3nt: TGTGCCAGCAGCCCCGGGACAGGGGGCCGCTATGGCTACACCTTC
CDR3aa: CASSPGTGGRYGYTF

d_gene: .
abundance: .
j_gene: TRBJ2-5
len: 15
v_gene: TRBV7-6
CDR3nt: TGTGCCAGCAGCTTGTCGGCTAGTCCCCAAGAGACCCAGTACTTC
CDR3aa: CASSLSASPQETQYF

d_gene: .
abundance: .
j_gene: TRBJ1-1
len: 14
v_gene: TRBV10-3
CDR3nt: TGTGCCATCAGCCGGGACACCTGGAACACTGAAGCTTTCTTT
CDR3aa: CAISRDTWNTEAFF

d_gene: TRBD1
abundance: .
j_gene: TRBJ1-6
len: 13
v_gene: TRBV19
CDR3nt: TGTGCCAGTAGATTCACAGGGGATTCACCCCTCCACTTT
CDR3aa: CASRFTGDSPLHF

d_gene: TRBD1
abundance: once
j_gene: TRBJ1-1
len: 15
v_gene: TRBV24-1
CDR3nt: TGTGCCACCAGTGCCCCGGGACAGGGAGGGACTGAAGCTTTCTTT
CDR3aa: CATSAPGQGGTEAFF

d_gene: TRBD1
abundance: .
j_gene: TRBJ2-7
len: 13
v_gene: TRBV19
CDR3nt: TGTGCCAGTAGTTCGGGACAGTCCTACGAGCAGTACTTC
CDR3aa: CASSSGQSYEQYF

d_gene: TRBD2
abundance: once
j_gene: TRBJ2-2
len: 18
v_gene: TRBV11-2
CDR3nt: TGTGCCATCAACCTGAATGGACTAGCGGGACCGAACACCGGGGAGCTGTTTTTT
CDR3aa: CAINLNGLAGPNTGELFF

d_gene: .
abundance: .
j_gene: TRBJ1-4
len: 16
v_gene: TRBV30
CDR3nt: TGTGCCTGGGCTACCCTTCGAGGAGCAACTAATGAAAAACTGTTTTTT
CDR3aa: CAWATLRGATNEKLFF

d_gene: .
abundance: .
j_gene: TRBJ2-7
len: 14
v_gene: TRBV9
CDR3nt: TGTGCCAGCAGCGTAGGGGGCGGGGTTACCGAGCAGTACTTC
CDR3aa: CASSVGGGVTEQYF

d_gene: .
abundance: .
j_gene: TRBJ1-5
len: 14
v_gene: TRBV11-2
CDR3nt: TGTGCCAGCAGCCCGAGCGCGGGAAATCAGCCCCAGCATTTT
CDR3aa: CASSPSAGNQPQHF

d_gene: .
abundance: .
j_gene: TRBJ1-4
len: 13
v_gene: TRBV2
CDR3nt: TGTGCCAGCAGCAGGCAGGAAGCTGAAAAACTGTTTTTT
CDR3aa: CASSRQEAEKLFF

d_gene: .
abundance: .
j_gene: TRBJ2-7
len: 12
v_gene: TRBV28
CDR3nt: TGTGCCAGCAGGTCTCAAGAGGGCGAGCAGTACTTC
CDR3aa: CASRSQEGEQYF

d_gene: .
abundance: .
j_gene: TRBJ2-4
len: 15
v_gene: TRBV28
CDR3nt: TGTGCCAGGTGGGAGGACGACACGGTTACCAACATTCAGTACTTC
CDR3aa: CARWEDDTVTNIQYF

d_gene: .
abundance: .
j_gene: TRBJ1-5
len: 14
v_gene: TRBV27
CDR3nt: TGTGCCAGCAGGCTGACAGGTAGCAATCAGCCCCAGCATTTT
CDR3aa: CASRLTGSNQPQHF

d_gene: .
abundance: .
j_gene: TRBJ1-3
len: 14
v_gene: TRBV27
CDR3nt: TGTGCCAGCGCATCGGGTGGCCCTGGAAACACCATATATTTT
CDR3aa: CASASGGPGNTIYF

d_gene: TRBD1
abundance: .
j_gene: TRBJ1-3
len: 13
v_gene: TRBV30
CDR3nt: TGTGCCTGGGACAGGGGAGGTGGAAACACCATATATTTT
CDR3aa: CAWDRGGGNTIYF

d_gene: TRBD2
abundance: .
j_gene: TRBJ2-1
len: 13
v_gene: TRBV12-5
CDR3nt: TGTGCTAGTGGTTTGGAAGCGGGGGGTGAGCAGTTCTTC
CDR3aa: CASGLEAGGEQFF

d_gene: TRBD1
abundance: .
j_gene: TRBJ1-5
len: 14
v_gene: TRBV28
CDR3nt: TGTGCCAGCACAACACAGGGGGCTGGACAGCCCCAGCATTTT
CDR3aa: CASTTQGAGQPQHF

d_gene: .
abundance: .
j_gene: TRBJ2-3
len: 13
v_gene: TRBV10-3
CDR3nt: TGTGCCATCAGTACTAGCCCCCAAGATACGCAGTATTTT
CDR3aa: CAISTSPQDTQYF

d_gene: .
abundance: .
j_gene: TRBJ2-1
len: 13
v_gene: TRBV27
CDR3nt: TGTGCCAGCACCAGGGGCTCCTACAATGAGCAGTTCTTC
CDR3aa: CASTRGSYNEQFF

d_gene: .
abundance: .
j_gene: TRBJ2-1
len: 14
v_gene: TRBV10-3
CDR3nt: TGTGCCATCAGGACTGGCCGAAGCGGAGATGAGCAGTTCTTC
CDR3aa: CAIRTGRSGDEQFF